This T cell receptor beta chain is drawn from a study of identical twins. To note about this clonotype: Its antigen remains unidentified.

General study findings and limits: Excess sharing by twins proved weaker in beta out-of-frame sequences.

TCRdb fed the 5' RACE reads into MiXCR, producing one record per CDR3 protein. This table has fewer than 900,000 distinct CDR3 sequences, around 20% appearing once. Another study also made use of these data, one on T cells expressing NK-cell markers. From that study: Sequencing covered eight donors, seven HCMV-seropositive and one seronegative. As a fraction of CD8+ T cells, dominant NKG2C+ clonotypes reached about 1.0-8% in six donors.

This sequence was found in a woman younger than 30 in good health. Sequencing input: PBMCs.

The CDR3 reads CASTPRGGLQETQYF. For the CDR3, the DNA is TGTGCCAGCACCCCGAGGGGGGGACTTCAAGAGACCCAGTACTTC. This chain links TRBV7-6 with TRBJ2-5; a weak D match, TRBD2 (7 bases). This CDR3 has 15 residues. V was trimmed by 7 bases and J by 2 bases, leaving 17 bases between them. Germline CDR1 and CDR2: SGHVS and FNYEAQ.